This TCR beta chain was identified in a study of blood T cell repertoires in COVID-19. This CDR3 is built from 15 residues. Germline values: CDR1 MDHEN, CDR2 SYDVKM. Trimming removed 6 bases at V and 7 bases at J, with 18 bases between. Enrollees, about 18 to 90 years old, lived in 24 US areas. The method was immunoSEQ multiplex PCR; TCRdb's version includes in-frame clones alone and lacks a portion of them. Here the sample spans approximately 260,000 clones, roughly 90% being singletons. The receptor's source is a woman aged 25 to 45 with acute COVID-19. Specimen: PBMCs or T cells enriched from blood (not recorded which). The V call is TRBV28, the J call TRBJ2-2; TRBD2 is a possible D gene (7 bases). CDR3: CASRVRGRVIGELFF. The CDR3 bases are TGTGCCAGCAGGGTGCGGGGGCGGGTTATCGGGGAGCTGTTTTTT.